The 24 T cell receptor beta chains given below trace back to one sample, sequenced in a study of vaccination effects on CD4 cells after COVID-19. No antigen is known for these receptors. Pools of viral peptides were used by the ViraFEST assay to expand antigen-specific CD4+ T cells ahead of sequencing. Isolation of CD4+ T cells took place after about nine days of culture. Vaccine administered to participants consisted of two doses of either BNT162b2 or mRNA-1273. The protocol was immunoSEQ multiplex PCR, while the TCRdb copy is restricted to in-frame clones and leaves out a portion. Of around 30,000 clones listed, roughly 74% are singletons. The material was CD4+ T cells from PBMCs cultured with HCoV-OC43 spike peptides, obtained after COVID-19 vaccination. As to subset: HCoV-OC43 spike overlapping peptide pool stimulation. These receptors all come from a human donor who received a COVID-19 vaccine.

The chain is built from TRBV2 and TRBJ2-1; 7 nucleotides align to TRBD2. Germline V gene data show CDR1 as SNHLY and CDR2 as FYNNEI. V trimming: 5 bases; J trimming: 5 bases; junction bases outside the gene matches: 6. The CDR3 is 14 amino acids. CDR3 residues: CASSRRLANNEQFF. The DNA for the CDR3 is TGTGCCAGCAGTAGGAGACTAGCAAACAATGAGCAGTTCTTC.

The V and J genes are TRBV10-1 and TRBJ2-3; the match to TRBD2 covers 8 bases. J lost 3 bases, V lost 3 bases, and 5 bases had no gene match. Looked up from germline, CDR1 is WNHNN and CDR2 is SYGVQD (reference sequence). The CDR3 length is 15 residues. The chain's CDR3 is CASSEAGAGTDTQYF. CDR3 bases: TGCGCCAGCAGTGAAGCGGGGGCAGGGACAGATACGCAGTATTTT.

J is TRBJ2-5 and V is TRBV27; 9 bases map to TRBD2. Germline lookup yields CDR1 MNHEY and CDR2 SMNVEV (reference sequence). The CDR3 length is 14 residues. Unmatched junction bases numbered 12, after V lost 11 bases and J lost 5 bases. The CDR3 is CAWRTGLARETQYF. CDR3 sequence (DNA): TGTGCCTGGCGAACAGGACTAGCGAGGGAGACCCAGTACTTC.

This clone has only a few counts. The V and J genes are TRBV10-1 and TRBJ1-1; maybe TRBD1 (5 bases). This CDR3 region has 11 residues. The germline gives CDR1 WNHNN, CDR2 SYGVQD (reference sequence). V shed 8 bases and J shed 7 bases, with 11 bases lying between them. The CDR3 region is CASGTGREAFF. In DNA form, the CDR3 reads TGCGCCAGCGGTACGGGACGTGAAGCTTTCTTT.

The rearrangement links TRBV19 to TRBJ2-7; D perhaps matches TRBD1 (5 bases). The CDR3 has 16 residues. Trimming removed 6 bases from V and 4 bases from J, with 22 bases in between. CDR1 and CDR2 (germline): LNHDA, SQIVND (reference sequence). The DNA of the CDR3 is TGTGCCAGTAGCCCGCGCCAGACAGAGTACGGTTACGAGCAGTACTTC. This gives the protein CASSPRQTEYGYEQYF.

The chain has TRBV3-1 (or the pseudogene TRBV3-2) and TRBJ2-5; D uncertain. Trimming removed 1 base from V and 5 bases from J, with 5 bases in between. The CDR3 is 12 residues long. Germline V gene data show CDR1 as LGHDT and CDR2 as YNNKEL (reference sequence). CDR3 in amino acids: CASSQAIETQYF. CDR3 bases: TGTGCCAGCAGCCAAGCAATTGAGACCCAGTACTTC.

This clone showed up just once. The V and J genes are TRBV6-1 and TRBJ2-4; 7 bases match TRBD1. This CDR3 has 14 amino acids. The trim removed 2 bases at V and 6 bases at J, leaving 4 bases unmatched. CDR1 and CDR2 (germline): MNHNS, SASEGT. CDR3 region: CASSERGHLNIQYF. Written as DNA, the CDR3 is TGTGCCAGCAGTGAAAGGGGGCATTTAAACATTCAGTACTTC.

The DNA of the CDR3 is TGCGCCAGCAGCTTGGACGGCTATAGCACAGATACGCAGTATTTT. Amino acid sequence: CASSLDGYSTDTQYF. The chain combines TRBV5-1 with TRBJ2-3; D is ambiguous. CDR1 and CDR2 (germline): SGHRS, YFSETQ. This CDR3 comprises 15 residues. V was trimmed by 0 bases and J by 0 bases, leaving 8 bases between them.

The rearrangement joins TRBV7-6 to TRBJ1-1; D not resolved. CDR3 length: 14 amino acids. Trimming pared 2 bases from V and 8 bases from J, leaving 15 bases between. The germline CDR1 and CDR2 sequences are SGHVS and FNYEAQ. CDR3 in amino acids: CASSLKGWGDEAFF. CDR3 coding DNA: TGTGCCAGCAGCTTAAAGGGTTGGGGAGACGAAGCTTTCTTT.

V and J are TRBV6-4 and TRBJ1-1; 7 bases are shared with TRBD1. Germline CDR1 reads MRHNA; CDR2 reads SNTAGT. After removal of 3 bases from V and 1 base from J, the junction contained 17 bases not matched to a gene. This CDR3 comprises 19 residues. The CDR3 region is CASSEGYFRQGDSNTEAFF. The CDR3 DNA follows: TGTGCCAGCAGTGAAGGGTATTTTAGGCAGGGGGACTCGAACACTGAAGCTTTCTTT.

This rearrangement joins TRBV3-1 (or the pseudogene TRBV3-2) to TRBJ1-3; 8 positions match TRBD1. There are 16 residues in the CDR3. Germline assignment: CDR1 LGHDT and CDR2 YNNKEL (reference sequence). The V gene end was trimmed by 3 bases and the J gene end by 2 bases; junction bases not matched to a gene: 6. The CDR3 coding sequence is TGTGCCAGCAGCCACCTACAGGGGGTGGCTGGAAACACCATATATTTT. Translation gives CASSHLQGVAGNTIYF.

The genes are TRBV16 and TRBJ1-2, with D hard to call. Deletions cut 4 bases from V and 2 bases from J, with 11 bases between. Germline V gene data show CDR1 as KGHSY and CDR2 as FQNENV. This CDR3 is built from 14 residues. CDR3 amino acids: CASSLMTGNYGYTF. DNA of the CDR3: TGTGCCAGCAGCCTTATGACTGGAAACTATGGCTACACCTTC.

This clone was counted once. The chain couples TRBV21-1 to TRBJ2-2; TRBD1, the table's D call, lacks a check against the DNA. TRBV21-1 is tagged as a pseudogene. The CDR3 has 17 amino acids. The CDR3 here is CASSLGVNRGRVGELFF. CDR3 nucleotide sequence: TGTGCCAGCAGCCTTGGGGTGAACAGGGGGCGCGTCGGGGAGCTGTTTTTT.

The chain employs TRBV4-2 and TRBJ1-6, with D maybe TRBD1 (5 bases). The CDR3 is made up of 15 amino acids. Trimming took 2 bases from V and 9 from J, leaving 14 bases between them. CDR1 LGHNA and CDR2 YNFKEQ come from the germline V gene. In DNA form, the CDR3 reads TGTGCCAGCAGCCAACCACGGGGGATGGGTTCACCCCTCCACTTT. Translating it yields CASSQPRGMGSPLHF.

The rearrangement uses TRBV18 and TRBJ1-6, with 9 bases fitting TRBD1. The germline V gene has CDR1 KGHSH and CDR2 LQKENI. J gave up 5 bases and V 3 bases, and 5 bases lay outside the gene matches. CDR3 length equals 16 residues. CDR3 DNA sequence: TGTGCCAGCTCACCGGGGACAGGGACGAATAATTCACCCCTCCACTTT. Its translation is CASSPGTGTNNSPLHF.

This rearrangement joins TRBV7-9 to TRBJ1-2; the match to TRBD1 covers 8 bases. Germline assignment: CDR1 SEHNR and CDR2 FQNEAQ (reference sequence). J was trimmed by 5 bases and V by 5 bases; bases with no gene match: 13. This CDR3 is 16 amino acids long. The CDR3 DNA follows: TGTGCCAGCAGCCCCCGGGGGGGGACAGGAACGTATGGCTACACCTTC. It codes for CASSPRGGTGTYGYTF. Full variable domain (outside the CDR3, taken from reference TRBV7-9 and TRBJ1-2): DTGVSQNPRHKITKRGQNVTFRCDPISEHNRLYWYRQTLGQGPEFLTYFQNEAQLEKSRLLSDRFSAERPKGSFSTLEIQRTEQGDSAMYLCASSPRGGTGTYGYTFGSGTRLTVV.

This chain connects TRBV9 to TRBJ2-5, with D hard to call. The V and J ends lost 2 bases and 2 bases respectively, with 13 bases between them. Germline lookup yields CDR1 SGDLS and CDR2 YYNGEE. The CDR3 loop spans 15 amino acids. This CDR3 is CASSVSVSPQETQYF. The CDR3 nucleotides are TGTGCCAGCAGCGTTTCCGTGAGCCCACAAGAGACCCAGTACTTC.

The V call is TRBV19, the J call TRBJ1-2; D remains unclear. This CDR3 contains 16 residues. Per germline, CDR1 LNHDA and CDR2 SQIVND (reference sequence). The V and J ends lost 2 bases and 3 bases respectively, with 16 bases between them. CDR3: CASSIMVTSTYYGYTF. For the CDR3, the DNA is TGTGCCAGTAGTATAATGGTCACCTCCACCTACTATGGCTACACCTTC. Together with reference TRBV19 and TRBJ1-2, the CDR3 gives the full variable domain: DGGITQSPKYLFRKEGQNVTLSCEQNLNHDAMYWYRQDPGQGLRLIYYSQIVNDFQKGDIAEGYSVSREKKESFPLTVTSAQKNPTAFYLCASSIMVTSTYYGYTFGSGTRLTVV.

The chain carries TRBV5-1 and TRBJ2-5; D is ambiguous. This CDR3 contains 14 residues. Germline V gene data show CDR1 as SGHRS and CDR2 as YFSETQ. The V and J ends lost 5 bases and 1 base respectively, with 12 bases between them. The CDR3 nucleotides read TGCGCCAGCAGACCCACGTGGGCCCAAGAGACCCAGTACTTC. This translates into CASRPTWAQETQYF. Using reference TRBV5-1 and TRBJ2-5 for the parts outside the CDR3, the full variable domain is KAGVTQTPRYLIKTRGQQVTLSCSPISGHRSVSWYQQTPGQGLQFLFEYFSETQRNKGNFPGRFSGRQFSNSRSEMNVSTLELGDSALYLCASRPTWAQETQYFGPGTRLLVL.

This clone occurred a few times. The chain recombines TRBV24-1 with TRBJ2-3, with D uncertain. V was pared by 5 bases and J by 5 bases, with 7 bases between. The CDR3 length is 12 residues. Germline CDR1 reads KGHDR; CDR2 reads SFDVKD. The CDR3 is CATSGWEDTQYF. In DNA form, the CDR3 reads TGTGCCACCAGTGGCTGGGAAGATACGCAGTATTTT.

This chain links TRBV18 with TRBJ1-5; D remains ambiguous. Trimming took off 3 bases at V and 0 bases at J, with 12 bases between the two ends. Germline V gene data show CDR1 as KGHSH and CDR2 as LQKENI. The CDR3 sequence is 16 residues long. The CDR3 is CASSPPSKHSNQPQHF. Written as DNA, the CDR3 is TGTGCCAGCTCACCCCCTTCTAAGCATAGCAATCAGCCCCAGCATTTT.

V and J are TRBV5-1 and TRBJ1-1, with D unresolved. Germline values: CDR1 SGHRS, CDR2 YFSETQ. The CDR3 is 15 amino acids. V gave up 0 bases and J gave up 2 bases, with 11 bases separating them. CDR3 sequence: CASSLDGRVNTEAFF. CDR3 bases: TGCGCCAGCAGCTTGGACGGTCGGGTTAACACTGAAGCTTTCTTT.

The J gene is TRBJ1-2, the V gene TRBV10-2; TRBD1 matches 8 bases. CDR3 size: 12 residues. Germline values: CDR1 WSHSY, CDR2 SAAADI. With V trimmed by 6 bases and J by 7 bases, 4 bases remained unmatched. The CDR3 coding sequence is TGCGCCAGCAGCCAAGGACAGGGTGGCTACACCTTC. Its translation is CASSQGQGGYTF.

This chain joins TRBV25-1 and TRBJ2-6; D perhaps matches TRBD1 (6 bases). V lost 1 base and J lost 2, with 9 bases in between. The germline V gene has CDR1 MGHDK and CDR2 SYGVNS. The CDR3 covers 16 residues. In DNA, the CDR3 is TGTGCCAGCAGTGAATTCCAGGGGCCTGGGGCCAACGTCCTGACTTTC. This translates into CASSEFQGPGANVLTF.